The 20 T cell receptor beta chains below were found in one sample sequenced in a study of blood T cell repertoires in COVID-19. The protocol was immunoSEQ multiplex PCR, while the TCRdb copy is restricted to in-frame clones and leaves out a portion. The sample records over 250,000 clones, about 88% being singletons. The sample consisted of peripheral blood. The receptors shown here come from an older woman with COVID-19, enrolled during active disease.

CDR3 protein: CASSIPGTGATEAFF. The CDR3 bases are TGTGCCAGTAGTATTCCCGGGACAGGGGCCACTGAAGCTTTCTTT. This rearrangement joins TRBV19 to TRBJ1-1, with 10 nucleotides matching TRBD1. The germline gives CDR1 LNHDA, CDR2 SQIVND (reference sequence). The J segment lost 4 bases and the V segment lost 3 bases, leaving 5 bases of the junction unmatched. This CDR3 is built from 15 residues.

The rearrangement uses TRBV7-3 and TRBJ2-3; TRBD2 agrees at 11 bases. J gave up 10 bases and V 5 bases, and 17 bases lay outside the gene matches. CDR3 length: 17 residues. CDR1 is SGHTA, CDR2 FQGTGA, per germline. The DNA for the CDR3 is TGTGCCAGCAGCCCGTCTAGCGGGGGGTCCCCTTTCGGAGCGCAGTATTTT. This translates into CASSPSSGGSPFGAQYF.

The gene calls are TRBV5-1 and TRBJ2-3; 10 nucleotides match TRBD1. The CDR3 has 13 residues. J lost 5 bases, V lost 7 bases, and 4 bases had no gene match. Per the germline V gene, CDR1 is SGHRS and CDR2 is YFSETQ. The CDR3 DNA sequence: TGCGCCAGCGAGGACAGGGGGGGAGATACGCAGTATTTT. Protein: CASEDRGGDTQYF.

The CDR3 coding sequence is TGCGCCAGCAGTGAGTCGCCAGTCCAAGAGACCCAGTACTTC. The encoded protein is CASSESPVQETQYF. The chain recombines TRBV10-2 with TRBJ2-5, with no clear D. Germline lookup yields CDR1 WSHSY and CDR2 SAAADI. V lost 0 bases and J 1 base, leaving 6 bases between the germline ends. This CDR3 has 14 residues.

J is TRBJ1-2 and V is TRBV5-1; 8 nucleotides agree with TRBD1. Germline CDR1 is SGHRS and CDR2 is YFSETQ. With V trimmed by 4 bases and J by 2 bases, 13 bases remained unmatched. The CDR3 consists of 17 residues. The CDR3 protein is CASSRGDGQGQNYGYTF. The CDR3, as DNA: TGCGCCAGCAGCCGGGGGGACGGACAGGGTCAGAACTATGGCTACACCTTC.

The CDR3 sequence: CASSWTGGDTEAFF. CDR3 nucleotides: TGCGCCAGCAGCTGGACAGGGGGAGACACTGAAGCTTTCTTT. The chain has TRBV5-1 and TRBJ1-1, with 10 bases aligning to TRBD1. V lost 3 bases, J lost 3 bases, and 2 bases stayed unmatched. The CDR3 contains 14 residues. Looked up from germline, CDR1 is SGHRS and CDR2 is YFSETQ.

The genes are TRBV5-1 and TRBJ2-5; 7 nucleotides align to TRBD2. Per germline, CDR1 SGHRS and CDR2 YFSETQ. This CDR3 has 15 residues. The junction had 13 bases not matched to a gene; V was cut back by 7 bases and J by 4 bases. CDR3 residues: CASDPGGGRRETQYF. The CDR3 DNA reads as TGCGCCAGCGACCCCGGCGGGGGAAGGAGAGAGACCCAGTACTTC.

The V and J genes are TRBV19 and TRBJ2-7; the D is unclear. V was cut by 2 bases and J by 5 bases, with 4 bases left in between. This CDR3 is built from 11 residues. Per germline, CDR1 LNHDA and CDR2 SQIVND (reference sequence). The DNA for the CDR3 is TGTGCCAGTAGTATACGGGACGAGCAGTACTTC. It codes for CASSIRDEQYF.

CDR3 coding DNA: TGCGCCAGCAGCACCCTACAGGGGTTGAACACTGAAGCTTTCTTT. Encoded protein: CASSTLQGLNTEAFF. V is TRBV5-1 and J is TRBJ1-1; 7 bases are shared with TRBD1. CDR3 length: 15 residues. V was clipped by 4 bases and J by 0 bases; unmatched bases: 6. In germline, CDR1 is SGHRS, CDR2 YFSETQ.

The chain recombines TRBV9 with TRBJ2-1; D is uncertain. CDR1 and CDR2 from the germline V gene are SGDLS and YYNGEE. This CDR3 contains 13 residues. With 4 bases removed from V and 3 bases from J, the gap between germline ends came to 8 bases. This CDR3 is CASSTDHYNEQFF. The CDR3 bases are TGTGCCAGCAGCACAGACCACTACAATGAGCAGTTCTTC.

The chain links TRBV2 to TRBJ1-2, with TRBD1 matching 7 bases. V gave up 3 bases and J gave up 2 bases; unmatched junction bases: 9. The V gene's germline CDR1 is SNHLY and CDR2 FYNNEI. CDR3 size: 16 residues. CDR3 amino acids: CASSESGDRANYGYTF. For the CDR3, the DNA is TGTGCCAGCAGTGAGAGCGGAGACAGGGCGAACTATGGCTACACCTTC.

This clone occurred a few times. V and J are TRBV15 and TRBJ1-2, with D possibly matching TRBD1 (5 bases). The germline V gene encodes CDR1 LNHNV and CDR2 YYDKDF (reference sequence). The V gene lost 4 bases and the J gene lost 8 bases, with 11 bases spanning the gap. This CDR3 contains 12 residues. Here the CDR3 DNA reads TGTGCCACCAGCATGGAGGGGCGAGGCTACACCTTC. Its translation is CATSMEGRGYTF.

The sample holds one count of this clone. This chain connects TRBV19 to TRBJ1-1; 8 nucleotides agree with TRBD1. The CDR3 is 15 amino acids. Germline CDR1 is LNHDA and CDR2 is SQIVND (reference sequence). Trimming cost V 7 bases and J 3 bases; bases outside gene matches: 10. CDR3 sequence: CASNRGTYSDTEAFF. CDR3 DNA: TGTGCCAGTAACAGGGGGACATATAGTGACACTGAAGCTTTCTTT.

CDR3 in DNA: TGCAGCGTTGAGTGGGAAGGGGATGAGCAGTTCTTC. Translated, it gives CSVEWEGDEQFF. The gene calls are TRBV29-1 and TRBJ2-1, with D possibly being TRBD1 (5 bases). The germline V gene encodes CDR1 SQVTM and CDR2 ANQGSEA. Trimming cost V 3 bases and J 8 bases, with 11 bases left between them. The CDR3 runs 12 residues.

The gene calls are TRBV3-1 (or the pseudogene TRBV3-2) and TRBJ2-7; TRBD2 matches 11 bases. Germline CDR1 and CDR2: LGHDT and YNNKEL (reference sequence). This CDR3 is built from 15 residues. J gave up 6 bases and V 0 bases, and 4 bases lay outside the gene matches. CDR3 protein: CASSQESGLAAEQYF. CDR3 DNA sequence: TGTGCCAGCAGCCAAGAGTCGGGACTAGCGGCCGAGCAGTACTTC.

The rearrangement uses TRBV3-1 (or the pseudogene TRBV3-2) and TRBJ1-4; D is unresolved. The CDR3 loop spans 13 amino acids. Germline CDR1 is LGHDT and CDR2 is YNNKEL (reference sequence). With 4 bases removed from V and 2 bases from J, the gap between germline ends came to 5 bases. As DNA, the CDR3 is TGTGCCAGCAGCCTGGGCACTAATGAAAAACTGTTTTTT. Protein sequence: CASSLGTNEKLFF.

The chain employs TRBV6-5 and TRBJ2-7, with 8 bases aligning to TRBD1. Unmatched junction bases numbered 5, after V lost 6 bases and J lost 4 bases. Per germline, CDR1 MNHEY and CDR2 SVGAGI. The CDR3 loop spans 13 amino acids. DNA for the CDR3: TGTGCCAGCAGGCGGACAGGGAAGTACGAGCAGTACTTC. Protein product: CASRRTGKYEQYF.

This clone was picked up a small number of times. The V and J genes are TRBV3-1 (or the pseudogene TRBV3-2) and TRBJ2-1; TRBD2 aligns across 8 bases. The CDR3 loop spans 15 amino acids. Germline values: CDR1 LGHDT, CDR2 YNNKEL (reference sequence). Trimming cost V 3 bases and J 6 bases; bases outside gene matches: 7. The CDR3 coding sequence is TGTGCCAGCAGCCAGCAAGCGGGGGCCTTCAATGAGCAGTTCTTC. Protein: CASSQQAGAFNEQFF.

This chain connects TRBV2 to TRBJ2-5; a possible D gene is TRBD1 (5 bases). This CDR3 is 13 amino acids long. Per the germline V gene, CDR1 is SNHLY and CDR2 is FYNNEI. V was trimmed by 4 bases and J by 2 bases, leaving 8 bases between them. CDR3 residues: CASSGQLQETQYF. The DNA of the CDR3 is TGTGCCAGCAGTGGACAGCTACAAGAGACCCAGTACTTC.

This clone was observed a few times. The rearrangement joins TRBV27 to TRBJ2-1, with D maybe TRBD2 (5 bases). Trimming pared 5 bases from V and 10 bases from J, leaving 15 bases between. Germline values: CDR1 MNHEY, CDR2 SMNVEV (reference sequence). The CDR3 runs to 13 residues. CDR3 residues: CASSRPEVGEQFF. The DNA for the CDR3 is TGTGCCAGCAGTCGTCCGGAGGTAGGAGAGCAGTTCTTC.